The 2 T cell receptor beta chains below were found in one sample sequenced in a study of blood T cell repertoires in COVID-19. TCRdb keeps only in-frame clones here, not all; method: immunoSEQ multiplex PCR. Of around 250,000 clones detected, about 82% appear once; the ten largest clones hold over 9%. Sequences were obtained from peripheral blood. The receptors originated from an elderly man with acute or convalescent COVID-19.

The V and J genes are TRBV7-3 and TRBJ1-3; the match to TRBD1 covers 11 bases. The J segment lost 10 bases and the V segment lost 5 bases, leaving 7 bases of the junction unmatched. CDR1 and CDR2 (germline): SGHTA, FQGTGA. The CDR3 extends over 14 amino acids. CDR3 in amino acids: CASSRDRGKGTIYF. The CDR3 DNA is TGTGCCAGCAGCCGGGACAGGGGGAAAGGAACCATATATTTT.

CDR3 protein: CASIPLTSREKLFF. The CDR3 bases are TGTGCCAGCATCCCCCTAACCTCACGGGAAAAACTGTTTTTT. The rearrangement uses TRBV28 and TRBJ1-4, with unresolved D. The CDR3 has 14 residues. Germline V gene lookup returns CDR1 MDHEN and CDR2 SYDVKM. Between the trimmed V and J ends, which lost 7 bases and 8 bases, there was a span of 17 bases.